This passage covers 5 T cell receptor beta chains from one sample sequenced in a study of blood T cell repertoires in COVID-19. Sequenced by immunoSEQ multiplex PCR; TCRdb stores in-frame clones only, minus some. The data show some 220,000 clones, under 90% seen once. The sample consisted of peripheral blood. The receptors were sampled from a woman of 80 years or more with active or convalescent COVID-19.

The chain is built from TRBV7-9 and TRBJ2-5; 9 nucleotides agree with TRBD1. V shed 3 bases and J 2 bases; nucleotides not matched to a gene: 4. This CDR3 contains 15 residues. CDR1 and CDR2 (germline): SEHNR, FQNEAQ (reference sequence). The CDR3 sequence is CASSLGDREQETQYF. CDR3 in DNA: TGTGCCAGCAGCTTGGGGGACAGGGAACAAGAGACCCAGTACTTC.

This chain joins TRBV9 and TRBJ2-3, with D possibly being TRBD2 (6 bases). This CDR3 spans 14 amino acids. The germline V gene encodes CDR1 SGDLS and CDR2 YYNGEE. V was cut by 0 bases and J by 4 bases, with 9 bases left in between. CDR3 sequence: CASSVVSGSDTQYF. The CDR3 bases are TGTGCCAGCAGCGTAGTAAGCGGGTCAGATACGCAGTATTTT.

V is TRBV6-2 or TRBV6-3 and J is TRBJ2-2; 10 bases fit TRBD2. Germline lookup yields CDR1 MNHEY and CDR2 SVGEGT. The CDR3 has 18 residues. V was pared by 5 bases and J by 0 bases, with 9 bases of the junction left unmatched. CDR3 region: CASSARLSGRPNTGELFF. The CDR3 coding sequence is TGTGCCAGCAGTGCCCGACTTAGCGGGAGGCCGAACACCGGGGAGCTGTTTTTT.

The J gene is TRBJ2-1, the V gene TRBV12-5; TRBD2 matches 13 bases. Trimming at V came to 4 bases and at J to 6 bases, leaving 3 bases not matched to a gene. From germline, CDR1 is LGHNT and CDR2 FRNRAP. This CDR3 spans 15 amino acids. The chain's CDR3 is CASGSRTSGSNEQFF. As DNA, the CDR3 is TGTGCTAGTGGTTCTAGGACTAGCGGGAGCAATGAGCAGTTCTTC.

The gene calls are TRBV11-2 and TRBJ2-7, with TRBD1 matching over 9 bases. The CDR3 runs to 15 residues. Germline values: CDR1 SGHAT, CDR2 FQNNGV. Trimming removed 6 bases from V and 6 bases from J; junction bases left unmatched: 12. As DNA, the CDR3 is TGTGCCAGCAGTTTTAGAGCGGGACAGGGTGCCGAGCAGTACTTC. This translates into CASSFRAGQGAEQYF.